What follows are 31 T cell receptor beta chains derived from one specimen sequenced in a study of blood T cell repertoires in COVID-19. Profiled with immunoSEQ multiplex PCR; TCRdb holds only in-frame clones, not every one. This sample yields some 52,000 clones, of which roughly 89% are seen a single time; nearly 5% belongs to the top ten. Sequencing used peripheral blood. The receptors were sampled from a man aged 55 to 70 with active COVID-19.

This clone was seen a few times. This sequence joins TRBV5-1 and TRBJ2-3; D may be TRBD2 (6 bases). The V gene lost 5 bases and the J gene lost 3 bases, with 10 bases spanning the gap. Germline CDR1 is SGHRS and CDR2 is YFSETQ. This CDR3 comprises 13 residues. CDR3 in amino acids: CASSTSPTDTQYF. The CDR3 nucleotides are TGCGCCAGCAGTACTAGCCCGACAGATACGCAGTATTTT.

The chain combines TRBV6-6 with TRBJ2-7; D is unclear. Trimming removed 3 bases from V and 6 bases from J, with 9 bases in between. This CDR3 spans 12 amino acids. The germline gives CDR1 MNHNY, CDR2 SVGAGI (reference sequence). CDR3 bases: TGTGCCAGCAGTTATGAGGCCCGCGAGCAGTACTTC. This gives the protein CASSYEAREQYF.

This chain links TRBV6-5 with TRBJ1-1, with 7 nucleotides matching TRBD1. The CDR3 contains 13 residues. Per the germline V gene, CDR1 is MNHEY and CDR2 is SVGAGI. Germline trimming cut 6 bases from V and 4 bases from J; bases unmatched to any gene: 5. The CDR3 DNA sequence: TGTGCCAGCAGGGGCCCAGGGGGCACTGAAGCTTTCTTT. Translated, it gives CASRGPGGTEAFF.

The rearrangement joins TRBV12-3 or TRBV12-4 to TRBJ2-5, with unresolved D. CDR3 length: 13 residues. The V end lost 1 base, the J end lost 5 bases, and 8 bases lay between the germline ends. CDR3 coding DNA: TGTGCCAGCAGTTTAGACTTTAAGGAGACCCAGTACTTC. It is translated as CASSLDFKETQYF.

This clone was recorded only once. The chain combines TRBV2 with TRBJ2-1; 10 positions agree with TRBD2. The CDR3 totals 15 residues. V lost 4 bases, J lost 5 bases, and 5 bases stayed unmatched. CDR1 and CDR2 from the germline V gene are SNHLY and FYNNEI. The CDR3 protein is CASSVWTSGHNEQFF. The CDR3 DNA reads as TGTGCCAGCAGTGTTTGGACTAGCGGTCACAATGAGCAGTTCTTC.

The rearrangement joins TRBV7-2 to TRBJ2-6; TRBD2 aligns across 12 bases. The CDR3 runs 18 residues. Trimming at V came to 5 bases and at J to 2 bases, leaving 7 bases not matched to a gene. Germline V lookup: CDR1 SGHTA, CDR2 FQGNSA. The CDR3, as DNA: TGTGCCAGCAGCCCGGGACTAGCGGGCCTCCCTGGGGCCAACGTCCTGACTTTC. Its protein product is CASSPGLAGLPGANVLTF.

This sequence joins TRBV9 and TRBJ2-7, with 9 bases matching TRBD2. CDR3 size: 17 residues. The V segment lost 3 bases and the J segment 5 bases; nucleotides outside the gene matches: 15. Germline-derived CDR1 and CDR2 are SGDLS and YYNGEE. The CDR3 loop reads CASSDPQAGGPSHEQYF. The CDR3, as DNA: TGTGCCAGCAGCGACCCCCAGGCGGGAGGGCCTTCTCACGAGCAGTACTTC.

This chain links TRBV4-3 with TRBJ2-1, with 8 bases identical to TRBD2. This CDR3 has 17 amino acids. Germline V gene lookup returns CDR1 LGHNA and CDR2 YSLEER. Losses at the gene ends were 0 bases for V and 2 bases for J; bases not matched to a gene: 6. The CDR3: CASSQDLWTSPYNEQFF. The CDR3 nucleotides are TGCGCCAGCAGCCAAGATCTTTGGACTAGCCCCTACAATGAGCAGTTCTTC.

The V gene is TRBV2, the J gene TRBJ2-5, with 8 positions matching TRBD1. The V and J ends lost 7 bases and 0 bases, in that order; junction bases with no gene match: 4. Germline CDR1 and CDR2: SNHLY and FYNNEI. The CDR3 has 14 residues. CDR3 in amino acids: CASKGQANQETQYF. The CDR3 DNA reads TGTGCCAGCAAGGGACAGGCAAACCAAGAGACCCAGTACTTC. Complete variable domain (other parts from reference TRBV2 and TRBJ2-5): EPEVTQTPSHQVTQMGQEVILRCVPISNHLYFYWYRQILGQKVEFLVSFYNNEISEKSEIFDDQFSVERPDGSNFTLKIRSTKLEDSAMYFCASKGQANQETQYFGPGTRLLVL.

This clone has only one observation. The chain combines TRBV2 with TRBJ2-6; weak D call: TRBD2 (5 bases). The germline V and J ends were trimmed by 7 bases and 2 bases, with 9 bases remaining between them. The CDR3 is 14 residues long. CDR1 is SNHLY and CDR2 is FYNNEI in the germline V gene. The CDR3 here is CASNLGAGANVLTF. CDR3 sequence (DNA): TGTGCCAGCAATCTCGGGGCTGGGGCCAACGTCCTGACTTTC.

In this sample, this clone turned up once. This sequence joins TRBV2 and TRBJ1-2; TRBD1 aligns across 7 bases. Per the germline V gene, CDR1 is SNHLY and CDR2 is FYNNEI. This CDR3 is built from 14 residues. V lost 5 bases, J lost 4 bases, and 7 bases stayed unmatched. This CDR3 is CASSNRGTAYGYTF. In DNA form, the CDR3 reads TGTGCCAGCAGTAACAGGGGAACGGCCTATGGCTACACCTTC.

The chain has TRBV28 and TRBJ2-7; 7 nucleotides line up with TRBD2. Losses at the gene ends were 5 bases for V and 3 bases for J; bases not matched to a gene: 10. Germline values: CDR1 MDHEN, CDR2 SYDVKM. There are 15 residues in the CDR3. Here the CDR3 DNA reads TGTGCCAGCAGTCTGGGTACTAGCGAATACTACGAGCAGTACTTC. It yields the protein CASSLGTSEYYEQYF.

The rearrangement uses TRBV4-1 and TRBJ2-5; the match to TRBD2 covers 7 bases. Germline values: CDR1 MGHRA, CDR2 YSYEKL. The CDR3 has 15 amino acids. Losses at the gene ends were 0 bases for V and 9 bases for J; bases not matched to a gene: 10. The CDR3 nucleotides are TGCGCCAGCAGCCAAGATTCATCTAGCGGAGGGCCCCAGTACTTC. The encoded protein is CASSQDSSSGGPQYF.

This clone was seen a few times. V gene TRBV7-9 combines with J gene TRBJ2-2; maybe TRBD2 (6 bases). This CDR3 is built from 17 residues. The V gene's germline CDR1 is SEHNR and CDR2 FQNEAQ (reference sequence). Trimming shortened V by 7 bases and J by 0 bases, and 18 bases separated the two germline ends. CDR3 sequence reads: CASTLWGDGANTGELFF. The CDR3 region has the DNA TGTGCCAGCACCTTGTGGGGGGATGGGGCGAACACCGGGGAGCTGTTTTTT.

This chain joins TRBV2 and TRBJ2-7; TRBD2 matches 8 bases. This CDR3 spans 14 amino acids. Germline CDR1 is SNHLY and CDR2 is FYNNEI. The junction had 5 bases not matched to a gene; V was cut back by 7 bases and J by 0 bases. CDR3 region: CASNTGGSSYEQYF. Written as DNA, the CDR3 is TGTGCCAGCAATACGGGGGGGAGCTCCTACGAGCAGTACTTC.

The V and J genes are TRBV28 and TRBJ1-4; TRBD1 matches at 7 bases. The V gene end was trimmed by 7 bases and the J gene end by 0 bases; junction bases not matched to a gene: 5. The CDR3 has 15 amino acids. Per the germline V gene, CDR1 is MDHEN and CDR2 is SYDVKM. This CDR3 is CASKLRGTTNEKLFF. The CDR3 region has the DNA TGTGCCAGCAAACTCAGGGGGACAACTAATGAAAAACTGTTTTTT.

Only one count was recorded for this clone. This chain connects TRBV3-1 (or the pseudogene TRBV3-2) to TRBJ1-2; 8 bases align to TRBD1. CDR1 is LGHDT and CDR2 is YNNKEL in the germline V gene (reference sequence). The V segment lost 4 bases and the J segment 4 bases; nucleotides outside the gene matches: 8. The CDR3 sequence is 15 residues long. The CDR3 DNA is TGTGCCAGCAGCCTGCGGACAGGGAGAGGCTATGGCTACACCTTC. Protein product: CASSLRTGRGYGYTF.

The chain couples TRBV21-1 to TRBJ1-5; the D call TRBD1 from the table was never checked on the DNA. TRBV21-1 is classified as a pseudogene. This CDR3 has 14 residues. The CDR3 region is CAFPGRTGNQPQHF. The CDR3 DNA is TGTGCCTTCCCAGGTAGGACAGGTAATCAGCCCCAGCATTTT.

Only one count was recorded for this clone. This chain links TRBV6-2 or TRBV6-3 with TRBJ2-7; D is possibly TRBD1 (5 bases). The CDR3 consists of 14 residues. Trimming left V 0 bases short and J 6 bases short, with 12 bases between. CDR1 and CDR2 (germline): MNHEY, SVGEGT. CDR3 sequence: CASSYSGRVREQYF. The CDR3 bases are TGTGCCAGCAGTTACTCTGGCAGGGTACGCGAGCAGTACTTC.

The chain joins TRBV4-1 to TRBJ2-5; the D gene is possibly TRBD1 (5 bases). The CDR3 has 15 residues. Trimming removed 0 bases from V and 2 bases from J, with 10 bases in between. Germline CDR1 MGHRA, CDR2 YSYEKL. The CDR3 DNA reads TGCGCCAGCAGCCAAGATTGGAGACAGCAAGAGACCCAGTACTTC. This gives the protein CASSQDWRQQETQYF.

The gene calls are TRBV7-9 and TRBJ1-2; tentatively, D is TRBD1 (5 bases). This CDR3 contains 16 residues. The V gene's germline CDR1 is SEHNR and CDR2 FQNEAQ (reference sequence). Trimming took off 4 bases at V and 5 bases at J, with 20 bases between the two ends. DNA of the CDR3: TGTGCCAGCAGCTCCACCACCCGTTGGGGCTGGTATGGCTACACCTTC. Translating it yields CASSSTTRWGWYGYTF. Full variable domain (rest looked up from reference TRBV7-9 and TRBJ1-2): DTGVSQNPRHKITKRGQNVTFRCDPISEHNRLYWYRQTLGQGPEFLTYFQNEAQLEKSRLLSDRFSAERPKGSFSTLEIQRTEQGDSAMYLCASSSTTRWGWYGYTFGSGTRLTVV.

In nucleotides, the CDR3 is TGTGCCAGCAGTTCGCAAGGGGTCTATGGCTACACCTTC. Residues: CASSSQGVYGYTF. This rearrangement joins TRBV6-2 or TRBV6-3 to TRBJ1-2; tentative D call: TRBD1 (5 bases). This CDR3 has 13 amino acids. V was pared by 4 bases and J by 4 bases, with 10 bases between. Looked up from germline, CDR1 is MNHEY and CDR2 is SVGEGT.

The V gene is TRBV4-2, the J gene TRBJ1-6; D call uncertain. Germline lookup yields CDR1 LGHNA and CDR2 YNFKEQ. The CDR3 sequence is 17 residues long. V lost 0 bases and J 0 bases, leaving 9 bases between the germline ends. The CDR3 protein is CASSQDTLDSYNSPLHF. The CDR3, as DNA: TGTGCCAGCAGCCAAGATACCCTAGACTCCTATAATTCACCCCTCCACTTT.

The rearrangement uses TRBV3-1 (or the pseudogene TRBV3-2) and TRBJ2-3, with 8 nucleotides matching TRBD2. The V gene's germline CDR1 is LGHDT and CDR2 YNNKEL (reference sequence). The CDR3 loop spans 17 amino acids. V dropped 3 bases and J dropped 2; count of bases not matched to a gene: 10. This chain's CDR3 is CASSQLHGGRPTDTQYF. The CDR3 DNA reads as TGTGCCAGCAGCCAGCTCCACGGCGGGAGGCCCACAGATACGCAGTATTTT.

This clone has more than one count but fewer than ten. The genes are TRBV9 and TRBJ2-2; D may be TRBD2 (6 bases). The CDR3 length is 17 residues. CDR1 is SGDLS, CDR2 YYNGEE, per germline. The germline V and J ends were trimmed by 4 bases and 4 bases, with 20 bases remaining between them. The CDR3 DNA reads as TGTGCCAGCAGCCCCCAAACCGGGACTGGCCCCACCGGGGAGCTGTTTTTT. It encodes CASSPQTGTGPTGELFF.

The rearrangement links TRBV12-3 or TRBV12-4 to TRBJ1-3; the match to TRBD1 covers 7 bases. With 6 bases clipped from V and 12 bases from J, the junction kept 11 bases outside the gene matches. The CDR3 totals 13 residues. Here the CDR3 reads CASSLTGSKIIYF. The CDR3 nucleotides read TGTGCCAGCAGCTTGACAGGGTCGAAAATCATATATTTT.

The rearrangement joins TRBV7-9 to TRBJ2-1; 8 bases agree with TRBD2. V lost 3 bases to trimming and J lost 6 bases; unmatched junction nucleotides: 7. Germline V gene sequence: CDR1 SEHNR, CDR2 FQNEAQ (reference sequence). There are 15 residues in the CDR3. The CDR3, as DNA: TGTGCCAGCAGCTTCTTAGGCACTAGCGGCAATGAGCAGTTCTTC. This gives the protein CASSFLGTSGNEQFF. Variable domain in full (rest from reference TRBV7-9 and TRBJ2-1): DTGVSQNPRHKITKRGQNVTFRCDPISEHNRLYWYRQTLGQGPEFLTYFQNEAQLEKSRLLSDRFSAERPKGSFSTLEIQRTEQGDSAMYLCASSFLGTSGNEQFFGPGTRLTVL.

CDR3 sequence reads: CASSPVAGGTDTQYF. The DNA of the CDR3 is TGTGCCAGCAGCCCTGTAGCCGGGGGCACAGATACGCAGTATTTT. This chain links TRBV7-6 with TRBJ2-3, with a weak D call TRBD2 (5 bases). V was cut by 5 bases and J by 1 base, with 13 bases left in between. Germline values: CDR1 SGHVS, CDR2 FNYEAQ. CDR3 length: 15 residues. Full variable domain (outside the CDR3, taken from reference TRBV7-6 and TRBJ2-3): GAGVSQSPRYKVTKRGQDVALRCDPISGHVSLYWYRQALGQGPEFLTYFNYEAQQDKSGLPNDRFSAERPEGSISTLTIQRTEQRDSAMYRCASSPVAGGTDTQYFGPGTRLTVL.

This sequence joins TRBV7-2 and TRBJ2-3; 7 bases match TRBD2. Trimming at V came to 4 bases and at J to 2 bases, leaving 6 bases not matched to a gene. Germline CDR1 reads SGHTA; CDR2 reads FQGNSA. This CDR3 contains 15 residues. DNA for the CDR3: TGTGCCAGCAGCTCTACTAGCGACTACACAGATACGCAGTATTTT. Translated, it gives CASSSTSDYTDTQYF.

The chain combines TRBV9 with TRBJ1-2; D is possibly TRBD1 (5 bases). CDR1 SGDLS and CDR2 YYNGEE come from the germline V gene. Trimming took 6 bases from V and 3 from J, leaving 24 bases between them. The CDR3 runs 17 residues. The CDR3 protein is CASTSDSLSLGYYGYTF. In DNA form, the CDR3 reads TGTGCCAGCACCTCAGACAGCTTGTCATTGGGGTACTATGGCTACACCTTC.

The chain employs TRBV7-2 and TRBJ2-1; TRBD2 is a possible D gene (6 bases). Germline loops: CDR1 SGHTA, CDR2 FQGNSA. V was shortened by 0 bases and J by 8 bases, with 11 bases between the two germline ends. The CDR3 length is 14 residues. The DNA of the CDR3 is TGTGCCAGCAGCTTAGCGCGTGGGGACTATGAGCAGTTCTTC. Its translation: CASSLARGDYEQFF. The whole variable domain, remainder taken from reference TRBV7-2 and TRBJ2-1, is GAGVSQSPSNKVTEKGKDVELRCDPISGHTALYWYRQSLGQGLEFLIYFQGNSAPDKSGLPSDRFSAERTGGSVSTLTIQRTQQEDSAVYLCASSLARGDYEQFFGPGTRLTVL.